Sequencing of this T cell receptor beta chain was carried out in a study of blood T cell repertoires in COVID-19. Study-wide context: COVID-19 samples from acute and convalescent phases originated in the United States, Italy and Spain. The analysed material was cDNA or gDNA that came from T cells, B-cell-depleted T cells, or PBMCs.

CDR3 length equals 16 residues. Germline V lookup: CDR1 SNHLY, CDR2 FYNNEI. V lost 5 bases and J lost 3; bases outside the gene matches: 11. Source study methods: From reference gene primer amplification, estimates of nucleated cell counts were derived. Assay: immunoSEQ multiplex PCR; the TCRdb copy retains only in-frame clones and omits some. V and J calls and clone size are given by that table; D and trimming were obtained from the DNA. The repertoire includes about 240,000 clones, around 90% of them detected once, and 7.2% sits in the top ten. The clonotype was recovered from a man aged 55 to 70 who had recovered from COVID-19. Sample: peripheral blood. This chain uses TRBV2 with TRBJ2-3, with 7 bases fitting TRBD2. CDR3 sequence: CASSLHGLVGTDTQYF. CDR3 bases: TGTGCCAGCAGTCTTCATGGACTAGTGGGTACAGATACGCAGTATTTT.